A selection of T cell receptor beta chains follows, all from one sample in a study of blood T cell repertoires in COVID-19. The data were produced by immunoSEQ multiplex PCR, yet TCRdb's version contains in-frame clones alone and is incomplete. Counted here are roughly 98,000 clones, around 92% occurring once; the ten biggest clones make up approximately 6%. Sequences were obtained from peripheral blood. These receptors came from an older woman with active COVID-19. Both conserved end residues are part of each CDR3. D genes are given only for firm matches. Rows may omit the clone size; those that give it use once, few, many or a size class.

size: NA
D: TRBD2
J: TRBJ2-1
length: 17
V: TRBV9
CDR3: CASSVSSSGRVLNEQFF
DNA: TGTGCCAGCAGCGTCAGTTCTAGCGGGAGGGTTTTGAATGAGCAGTTCTTC

size: NA
D: TRBD1
J: TRBJ1-2
length: 14
V: TRBV27
CDR3: CASSLGQGNYGYTF
DNA: TGTGCCAGCAGTTTGGGACAGGGGAACTATGGCTACACCTTC

size: once
D: TRBD1
J: TRBJ1-1
length: 14
V: TRBV6-6
CDR3: CASSYQGADTEAFF
DNA: TGTGCCAGCAGTTACCAGGGGGCGGACACTGAAGCTTTCTTT

size: NA
D: TRBD1
J: TRBJ1-3
length: 16
V: TRBV9
CDR3: CASSVAGGGPGNTIYF
DNA: TGTGCCAGCAGCGTCGCCGGAGGGGGCCCTGGAAACACCATATATTTT

size: NA
D: TRBD1
J: TRBJ1-4
length: 14
V: TRBV2
CDR3: CASSRDSNNEKLFF
DNA: TGTGCCAGCAGCCGGGACAGTAATAATGAAAAACTGTTTTTT

size: NA
D: TRBD2
J: TRBJ2-1
length: 15
V: TRBV6-5
CDR3: CASSSSGRAVDEQFF
DNA: TGTGCCAGCAGTTCAAGCGGGAGGGCCGTGGATGAGCAGTTCTTC

size: NA
D: NA
J: TRBJ2-7
length: 15
V: TRBV27
CDR3: CASSSLGLGSYEQYF
DNA: TGTGCCAGCAGTTCCCTCGGGTTGGGCTCCTACGAGCAGTACTTC

size: NA
D: TRBD2
J: TRBJ2-3
length: 17
V: TRBV5-1
CDR3: CASSLRPTSGSSDTQYF
DNA: TGCGCCAGCAGCCTTAGACCGACTAGCGGGAGTTCAGATACGCAGTATTTT

size: NA
D: TRBD2
J: TRBJ2-7
length: 14
V: TRBV6-6
CDR3: CASSYSLGRDEQYF
DNA: TGTGCCAGCAGTTACTCGCTAGGGAGGGACGAGCAGTACTTC

size: NA
D: NA
J: TRBJ1-1
length: 15
V: TRBV28
CDR3: CASSPPGGRRTEAFF
DNA: TGTGCCAGCAGTCCGCCGGGTGGAAGAAGGACTGAAGCTTTCTTT

size: NA
D: NA
J: TRBJ2-5
length: 14
V: TRBV27
CDR3: CASSEMGHKETQYF
DNA: TGTGCCAGCAGTGAGATGGGACACAAAGAGACCCAGTACTTC

size: NA
D: NA
J: TRBJ1-4
length: 11
V: TRBV3-1/TRBV3-2
CDR3: CASSPGEKLFF
DNA: TGTGCCAGCAGCCCGGGTGAAAAACTGTTTTTT

size: once
D: NA
J: TRBJ2-3
length: 16
V: TRBV5-1
CDR3: CASSLVPAGSTDTQYF
DNA: TGCGCCAGCAGCTTGGTCCCAGCGGGTAGCACAGATACGCAGTATTTT

size: NA
D: NA
J: TRBJ2-1
length: 15
V: TRBV18
CDR3: CASSPLLGTYNEQFF
DNA: TGTGCCAGCTCACCCCTACTAGGGACCTACAATGAGCAGTTCTTC

size: once
D: TRBD2
J: TRBJ2-5
length: 15
V: TRBV19
CDR3: CASISGGAGEETQYF
DNA: TGTGCCAGTATTTCGGGCGGAGCGGGGGAAGAGACCCAGTACTTC

size: NA
D: TRBD2
J: TRBJ2-7
length: 15
V: TRBV6-2/TRBV6-3
CDR3: CASSQPGTSGYEQYF
DNA: TGTGCCAGCAGTCAACCCGGGACTAGCGGCTACGAGCAGTACTTC

size: NA
D: NA
J: TRBJ2-5
length: 12
V: TRBV12-5
CDR3: CASGERFGTQYF
DNA: TGTGCTAGTGGGGAGAGGTTCGGGACCCAGTACTTC